Here is one T cell receptor (beta chain) with its context. What it recognizes is unknown. The time point here: week 23, last vaccination. Vaccine doses each comprised 300 ug of mutant IDH1 20-mer peptide, with topical imiquimod. This sample was included in a study of a mutant IDH1 vaccine in newly diagnosed glioma. The assay was immunoSEQ multiplex PCR, and TCRdb's table has in-frame clones only and misses some. The table has 50,000 to 70,000 clones, 85% to 90% seen once; the top ten hold about 1.4%. The CDR3 is 13 residues long. Unmatched junction bases numbered 6, after V lost 5 bases and J lost 9 bases. Germline V CDR1 and CDR2: SGHVS, FQNEAQ.

The material sequenced was PBMCs, taken from a glioma patient whose treatment included an IDH1 peptide vaccine. This sequence was found in a man between 40 and 49 years old with glioma. This rearrangement joins TRBV7-8 to TRBJ2-1, with 8 bases lining up with TRBD2. The CDR3 nucleotides are TGTGCCAGCAGCCCGCCTAGCGGGTTTGAGCAGTTCTTC. This gives the protein CASSPPSGFEQFF.